This T cell receptor (beta chain) was sequenced during a study of T cell responses to AZD1222 COVID-19 vaccine. Study in general: Both about-4-week and about-12-week second-dose recipients were combined. Study-level findings and limits: Breadth and depth of Spike-specific TCRs rose after two AZD1222 doses. Clonal diversity was possibly underestimated, and the donors were mostly white British, with more females.

Profiled with immunoSEQ multiplex PCR; TCRdb holds only in-frame clones, not every one. The sample lists tens of thousands of clones; roughly 80% were seen once. This CDR3 spans 15 amino acids. The junction had 5 bases not matched to a gene; V was cut back by 6 bases and J by 2 bases. CDR1 MNHEY and CDR2 SVGAGI come from the germline V gene. With respect to this clone: Antigen specificity is unknown.

The receptor was derived from an adult in good health. The V gene is TRBV6-5, the J gene TRBJ2-7; 12 bases align to TRBD2. Material: peripheral blood, obtained on day 0 of AZD1222 vaccination. Here the CDR3 reads CASSPGLAGPYEQYV. The CDR3 DNA sequence: TGTGCCAGCAGCCCGGGACTAGCGGGCCCCTACGAGCAGTACGTC.